This paragraph reports one T cell receptor (beta chain). Its antigen is unknown. The data stem from a study of T cell responses to AZD1222 COVID-19 vaccine. Study outcomes and limitations: Repertoire samples came only from after the peak T cell response.

Measured with immunoSEQ multiplex PCR; TCRdb has only the in-frame clones, and not every one. The sample lists more than 100,000 clones, over 90% occurring once. The germline gives CDR1 SGHRS, CDR2 YFSETQ. The CDR3 is 14 residues long. V gave up 4 bases and J gave up 8 bases, with 16 bases separating them. The TCR sequence derives from an adult in good health. Sample: peripheral blood, taken on day 0 of AZD1222 vaccination. The chain recombines TRBV5-1 with TRBJ1-3; weak D call: TRBD1 (6 bases). For the CDR3, the DNA is TGCGCCAGCAGCCAAAACACAGGGCGCGACACCATATATTTT. Its protein product is CASSQNTGRDTIYF.